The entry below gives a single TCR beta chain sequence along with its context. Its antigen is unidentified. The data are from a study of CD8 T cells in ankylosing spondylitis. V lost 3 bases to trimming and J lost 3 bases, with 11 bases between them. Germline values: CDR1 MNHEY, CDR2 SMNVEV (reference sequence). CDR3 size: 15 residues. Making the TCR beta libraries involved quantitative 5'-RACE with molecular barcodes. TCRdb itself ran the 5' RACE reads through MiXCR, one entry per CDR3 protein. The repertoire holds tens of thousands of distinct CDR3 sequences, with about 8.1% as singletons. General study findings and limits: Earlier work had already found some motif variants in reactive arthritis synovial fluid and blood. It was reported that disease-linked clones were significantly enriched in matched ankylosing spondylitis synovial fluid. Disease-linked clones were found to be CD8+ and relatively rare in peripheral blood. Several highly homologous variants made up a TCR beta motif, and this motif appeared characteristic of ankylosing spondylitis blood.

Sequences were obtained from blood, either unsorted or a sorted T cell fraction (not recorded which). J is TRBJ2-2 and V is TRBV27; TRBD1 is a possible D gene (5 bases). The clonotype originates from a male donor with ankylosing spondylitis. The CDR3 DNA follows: TGTGCCAGCAGTTTCGACAGATCTTACACCGGGGAGCTGTTTTTT. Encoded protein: CASSFDRSYTGELFF.